The rows below give T cell receptor beta chains drawn from one sample of a study of cytomegalovirus exposure and HLA in healthy donors. Data came from immunoSEQ multiplex PCR; TCRdb stores just in-frame clones and leaves some out. The sample holds about 190,000 clones, about 77% seen once. Sequencing was done on a sample of PBMCs. All receptors derive from a man aged 25 to 40 in good health and CMV-seropositive. Both conserved end residues are part of each CDR3. The order of the fields is clone size, J gene, D gene, V gene, CDR3 protein, CDR3 DNA. A D gene is named only where the DNA matches it firmly. Size values are once, few and many counts, or a class for expanded clones, and some rows have none.

>NA|TRBJ2-3|NA|TRBV7-3
CASSLGQGMYTDTQYF
TGTGCCAGCAGCTTAGGGCAGGGGATGTACACAGATACGCAGTATTTT
>few|TRBJ1-5|NA|TRBV30
CAWSRGLQPQHF
TGTGCCTGGAGTCGGGGACTTCAGCCCCAGCATTTT
>NA|TRBJ2-1|TRBD1|TRBV5-1
CASSLGRDRGEQFF
TGCGCCAGCAGCTTGGGCCGGGACAGGGGTGAGCAGTTCTTC
>NA|TRBJ2-1|TRBD2|TRBV2
CASRTSGGAYNEQFF
TGTGCCAGCAGGACTAGCGGGGGGGCCTACAATGAGCAGTTCTTC
>NA|TRBJ2-1|TRBD2|TRBV7-3
CASSLRLAPYNEQFF
TGTGCCAGCAGCTTACGACTAGCCCCCTACAATGAGCAGTTCTTC
>NA|TRBJ2-2|TRBD1|TRBV28
CASWTGSNTGELFF
TGTGCCAGCTGGACAGGATCGAACACCGGGGAGCTGTTTTTT
>NA|TRBJ2-7|TRBD1|TRBV5-1
CASSAGQAYEQYF
TGCGCCAGCAGCGCGGGACAGGCCTACGAGCAGTACTTC
>NA|TRBJ2-1|NA|TRBV6-4
CASSARSTDSSYNEQFF
TGTGCCAGCAGTGCCCGCTCAACCGATAGCTCCTACAATGAGCAGTTCTTC
>NA|TRBJ1-3|NA|TRBV30
CAWSGSPGGNTIYF
TGTGCCTGGAGTGGTTCCCCGGGTGGAAACACCATATATTTT
>NA|TRBJ2-7|NA|TRBV5-4
CASSPGRRGDEQYF
TGTGCCAGCAGCCCGGGACGGAGGGGCGACGAGCAGTACTTC
>NA|TRBJ2-3|NA|TRBV5-4
CASSLPLASTDTQYF
TGTGCCAGCAGCTTACCCCTAGCGAGCACAGATACGCAGTATTTT
>NA|TRBJ1-1|TRBD1|TRBV28
CASSSGTANTEAFF
TGTGCCAGCAGTTCAGGGACAGCAAACACTGAAGCTTTCTTT
>NA|TRBJ2-3|TRBD2|TRBV7-9
CSSSPGTSGATDTQYF
TGTTCCAGCAGCCCCGGGACTAGCGGGGCCACAGATACGCAGTATTTT
>NA|TRBJ1-1|TRBD1|TRBV11-2
CASSRIDRVTEAFF
TGTGCCAGCAGCAGGATCGACAGGGTCACTGAAGCTTTCTTT
>NA|TRBJ2-7|TRBD1|TRBV18
CASSPRRSGTGFEQYF
TGTGCCAGCTCACCACGAAGATCCGGGACAGGGTTCGAGCAGTACTTC
>NA|TRBJ2-5|TRBD2|TRBV13
CASSSGTSGRGIQETQYF
TGTGCCAGCAGCTCAGGGACTAGCGGGCGGGGCATCCAAGAGACCCAGTACTTC
>NA|TRBJ2-5|NA|TRBV9
CASSVGLTQETQYF
TGTGCCAGCAGCGTAGGACTAACCCAAGAGACCCAGTACTTC
>NA|TRBJ2-7|TRBD1|TRBV2
CASSGQGEGYEQYF
TGTGCCAGCAGCGGACAGGGGGAAGGGTACGAGCAGTACTTC
>NA|TRBJ2-7|NA|TRBV7-9
CASSFAGQSSYEQYF
TGTGCCAGCAGCTTTGCAGGGCAAAGCTCCTACGAGCAGTACTTC
>NA|TRBJ1-3|NA|TRBV27
CASRKDTSSGNTIYF
TGTGCCAGCAGAAAAGACACGAGCTCTGGAAACACCATATATTTT
>NA|TRBJ2-2|NA|TRBV7-3
CASSRPGTGGELFF
TGTGCCAGCAGCCGCCCGGGAACGGGCGGGGAGCTGTTTTTT
>NA|TRBJ2-7|NA|TRBV29-1
CSVAGYSYEQYF
TGCAGCGTTGCAGGGTACTCCTACGAGCAGTACTTC
>NA|TRBJ2-7|TRBD2|TRBV4-3
CASSPMQRGAYEQYF
TGCGCCAGCAGCCCGATGCAGCGGGGGGCCTACGAGCAGTACTTC
>NA|TRBJ2-7|TRBD1|TRBV5-6
CASSGSGQAYYEQYF
TGTGCCAGCAGCGGGTCGGGACAGGCCTACTACGAGCAGTACTTC
>NA|TRBJ2-7|TRBD1|TRBV5-6
CASSPSGTGVYEQYF
TGTGCCAGCAGCCCTTCCGGGACAGGGGTCTACGAGCAGTACTTC
>NA|TRBJ2-3|TRBD2|TRBV18
CASSLRTSGSADTQYF
TGTGCCAGCTCACTACGGACTAGCGGAAGCGCAGATACGCAGTATTTT
>NA|TRBJ2-6|TRBD1|TRBV5-1
CASSGDSHSGANVLTF
TGCGCCAGCAGCGGGGACAGTCACTCTGGGGCCAACGTCCTGACTTTC
>NA|TRBJ2-7|NA|TRBV7-8
CASSPLTDTEQYF
TGTGCCAGCAGCCCCCTGACAGATACGGAGCAGTACTTC
>few|TRBJ1-6|NA|TRBV25-1
CASRHRGGNNSPLHF
TGTGCCAGCAGACATAGGGGGGGAAATAATTCACCCCTCCACTTT